This T cell receptor beta chain was observed in a study of OX40 agonist ivuxolimab in advanced cancers. Some clones are missing from TCRdb's copy, which holds only in-frame ones; the method was immunoSEQ multiplex PCR. The repertoire holds approximately 68,000 clones, 80% to 85% seen once, with more than 6.5% in the top ten. The CDR3 has 13 amino acids. Germline V lookup: CDR1 SGHTA, CDR2 FQGNSA. The V gene lost 2 bases and the J gene lost 1 base, with 3 bases spanning the gap. Sequences were derived from CD4+ or CD8+ T cells sorted from blood, sampled in a trial of the OX40 agonist ivuxolimab. The receptor comes from an adult with an advanced solid tumor such as melanoma, head and neck, liver or kidney cancer. The gene calls are TRBV7-2 and TRBJ1-5; no reliable D call. The CDR3 here is CASSLSSNQPQHF. The DNA of the CDR3 is TGTGCCAGCAGCTTAAGCAGCAATCAGCCCCAGCATTTT.